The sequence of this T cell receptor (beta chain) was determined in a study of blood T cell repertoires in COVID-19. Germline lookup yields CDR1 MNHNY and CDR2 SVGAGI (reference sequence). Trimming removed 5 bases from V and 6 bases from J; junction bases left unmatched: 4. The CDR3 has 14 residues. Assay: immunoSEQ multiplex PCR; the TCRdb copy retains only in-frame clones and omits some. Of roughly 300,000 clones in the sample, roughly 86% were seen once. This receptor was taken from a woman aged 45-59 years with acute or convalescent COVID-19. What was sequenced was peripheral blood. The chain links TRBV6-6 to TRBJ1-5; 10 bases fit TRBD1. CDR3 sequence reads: CASSDDRGLQPQHF. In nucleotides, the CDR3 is TGTGCCAGCAGTGACGACAGGGGGCTTCAGCCCCAGCATTTT.